The rows below give T cell receptor beta chains drawn from one sample of a study of blood T cell repertoires in COVID-19. Only in-frame clones appear in the TCRdb table, and some are missing; sequencing was by immunoSEQ multiplex PCR. The sample holds hundreds of thousands of clones, about nine tenths seen once. The sequenced material came from peripheral blood. The source is a woman aged 18-29 years with acute or convalescent COVID-19. The CDR3 runs from the conserved cysteine through the conserved F or W. Fields, in order: V gene, J gene, clone size, D gene, CDR3 protein, CDR3 DNA. A D gene is named only where the DNA matches it firmly. A clone size is listed for some rows: how often the clone was seen (once, few, many), or a class if it is expanded.

TRBV3-1/TRBV3-2	TRBJ1-4	.	TRBD1	CASSRTGTVSEKLFF	TGTGCCAGCAGCCGGACCGGGACAGTATCTGAAAAACTGTTTTTT
TRBV20-1	TRBJ2-7	.	.	CSARGGGQYF	TGCAGTGCTAGGGGGGGAGGGCAGTACTTC
TRBV7-7	TRBJ2-5	.	.	CASETRSLVQETQYF	TGTGCCAGCGAAACTAGGAGCCTCGTACAAGAGACCCAGTACTTC
TRBV19	TRBJ1-2	.	TRBD1	CASRDLQTGGADGYTF	TGTGCCAGTAGGGACTTACAAACAGGGGGCGCAGATGGCTACACCTTC
TRBV30	TRBJ1-4	.	.	CAWGPDEKLFF	TGTGCCTGGGGGCCCGATGAAAAACTGTTTTTT
TRBV6-5	TRBJ2-5	.	.	CASSYGGDVRETQYF	TGTGCCAGCAGTTACGGCGGTGATGTCCGCGAGACCCAGTACTTC
TRBV6-2/TRBV6-3	TRBJ2-1	.	TRBD2	CASSLRLAGGDNEQFF	TGTGCCAGCAGCCTACGGCTAGCGGGGGGAGACAATGAGCAGTTCTTC
TRBV2	TRBJ1-1	once	TRBD1	CASSRRQGKTEAFF	TGTGCCAGCAGTCGCAGACAGGGGAAAACTGAAGCTTTCTTT
TRBV6-5	TRBJ1-5	.	.	CASSTRWGHNQPQHF	TGTGCCAGCAGCACCCGGTGGGGGCACAATCAGCCCCAGCATTTT
TRBV30	TRBJ1-1	.	.	CAWRLPRGHTEAFF	TGTGCCTGGAGGCTCCCCAGGGGACACACTGAAGCTTTCTTT
TRBV24-1	TRBJ1-4	.	TRBD1	CATSDRTGGNEKLFF	TGTGCCACCAGTGATCGGACAGGGGGGAATGAAAAACTGTTTTTT
TRBV7-2	TRBJ2-1	.	TRBD1	CASSLVGGPYNEQFF	TGTGCCAGCAGCTTAGTAGGGGGCCCCTACAATGAGCAGTTCTTC
TRBV5-4	TRBJ1-2	.	.	CASSLGGLLYGYTF	TGTGCCAGCAGCTTGGGAGGGCTACTCTATGGCTACACCTTC
TRBV2	TRBJ1-1	.	.	CASRAGNRDTEAFF	TGTGCCAGCCGGGCAGGGAATAGGGACACTGAAGCTTTCTTT
TRBV19	TRBJ2-1	.	TRBD2	CASSMAGGSEQFF	TGTGCCAGTAGTATGGCGGGGGGAAGCGAGCAGTTCTTC
TRBV4-3	TRBJ2-7	.	TRBD1	CASSQVVTGGYEQYF	TGCGCCAGCAGCCAAGTAGTCACAGGGGGCTACGAGCAGTACTTC
TRBV18	TRBJ2-3	.	.	CASSPPAEADTQYF	TGTGCCAGCTCACCCCCTGCAGAGGCGGATACGCAGTATTTT
TRBV7-2	TRBJ2-1	.	TRBD2	CASSSFGGGPYNEQFF	TGTGCCAGCAGCTCCTTCGGGGGGGGGCCCTACAATGAGCAGTTCTTC
TRBV9	TRBJ2-1	once	TRBD2	CASSGPSGGYDNEQFF	TGTGCCAGCAGCGGACCTAGCGGGGGGTACGACAATGAGCAGTTCTTC
TRBV19	TRBJ1-1	once	.	CASTLNREVNTEAFF	TGTGCCAGTACCCTCAACAGGGAAGTGAACACTGAAGCTTTCTTT